These 16 T cell receptor beta chains came from one sample sequenced in a study of cytomegalovirus exposure and HLA in healthy donors. The study ran its PCR with 60 Vbeta and 13 Jbeta primers. The table came from immunoSEQ multiplex PCR; TCRdb's copy has only in-frame clones and leaves some out. The table for this sample gives 30,000 to 40,000 clones. The specimen was PBMCs. Receptors were obtained from a man between 35 and 55 years old in good health and CMV-seropositive.

The chain employs TRBV18 and TRBJ2-7; D uncertain. This CDR3 contains 13 residues. Trimming removed 5 bases at V and 2 bases at J, with 10 bases between. Germline CDR1 reads KGHSH; CDR2 reads LQKENI. The CDR3 region is CASSAHEAYEQYF. CDR3 nucleotides: TGTGCCAGCTCAGCACACGAGGCCTACGAGCAGTACTTC.

The V gene is TRBV9, the J gene TRBJ2-5; the match to TRBD1 covers 9 bases. V trimming: 0 bases; J trimming: 5 bases; junction bases outside the gene matches: 5. CDR1 is SGDLS, CDR2 YYNGEE, per germline. This CDR3 spans 15 amino acids. In DNA, the CDR3 is TGTGCCAGCAGCGTAGGGACAGGGGAGAGGGAGACCCAGTACTTC. Translated, it gives CASSVGTGERETQYF.

The chain couples TRBV18 to TRBJ2-1, with 9 bases fitting TRBD2. Trimming cost V 2 bases and J 9 bases; bases outside gene matches: 5. The germline gives CDR1 KGHSH, CDR2 LQKENI. CDR3 length: 14 residues. CDR3 residues: CASSPSQREAEQFF. As DNA, the CDR3 is TGTGCCAGCTCACCAAGTCAGCGGGAGGCTGAGCAGTTCTTC.

DNA of the CDR3: TGTGCCAGCAGCTTAGATATGGTCAGTTACTATGGCTACACCTTC. It specifies CASSLDMVSYYGYTF. This rearrangement joins TRBV11-3 to TRBJ1-2; D remains ambiguous. CDR3 length: 15 amino acids. Trimming removed 0 bases from V and 3 bases from J, with 11 bases in between. Germline-derived CDR1 and CDR2 are SGHNT and YENEEA.

This chain uses TRBV4-1 with TRBJ2-1, with D tentatively TRBD2 (5 bases). The germline gives CDR1 MGHRA, CDR2 YSYEKL. The CDR3 spans 15 residues. V was clipped by 1 base and J by 5 bases, with 12 bases between them. The CDR3 nucleotides read TGCGCCAGCAGCCAAGGGCTAGCCCAAAACAATGAGCAGTTCTTC. Translating it yields CASSQGLAQNNEQFF.

V gene TRBV5-1 combines with J gene TRBJ2-2; D is possibly TRBD2 (7 bases). CDR1 and CDR2 (germline): SGHRS, YFSETQ. The CDR3 totals 17 residues. Trimming stripped 0 bases from V and 6 bases from J, with 18 bases between. The CDR3 is CASSLVSVTGGPGELFF. CDR3 nucleotide sequence: TGCGCCAGCAGCTTGGTTTCGGTCACCGGGGGGCCCGGGGAGCTGTTTTTT.

V is TRBV9 and J is TRBJ2-1; 9 bases are a match to TRBD2. CDR3 length: 15 amino acids. Trimming cost V 2 bases and J 8 bases; bases outside gene matches: 8. CDR1 is SGDLS and CDR2 is YYNGEE in the germline V gene. CDR3 sequence: CASSVRAGGLDEQFF. The CDR3, as DNA: TGTGCCAGCAGCGTTAGGGCGGGAGGGCTCGATGAGCAGTTCTTC.

The J gene is TRBJ2-1, the V gene TRBV9, with 8 bases fitting TRBD2. The germline gives CDR1 SGDLS, CDR2 YYNGEE. The J segment lost 1 base and the V segment lost 2 bases, leaving 8 bases of the junction unmatched. The CDR3 extends over 17 amino acids. CDR3 protein: CASSVSSGIRSYNEQFF. In DNA form, the CDR3 reads TGTGCCAGCAGCGTTAGTAGCGGGATCCGTTCCTACAATGAGCAGTTCTTC.

The chain couples TRBV18 to TRBJ2-3; a possible D gene is TRBD1 (6 bases). V lost 7 bases and J 3 bases, leaving 14 bases between the germline ends. CDR3 length: 14 amino acids. CDR1 KGHSH and CDR2 LQKENI come from the germline V gene. The CDR3 DNA sequence: TGTGCCAGCTTAGACGACAGGCAAACAGATACGCAGTATTTT. Translating it yields CASLDDRQTDTQYF. The variable domain in full, with the rest retrieved from reference TRBV18 and TRBJ2-3, is NAGVMQNPRHLVRRRGQEARLRCSPMKGHSHVYWYRQLPEEGLKFMVYLQKENIIDESGMPKERFSAEFPKEGPSILRIQQVVRGDSAAYFCASLDDRQTDTQYFGPGTRLTVL.

The rearrangement joins TRBV9 to TRBJ1-1; 8 nucleotides agree with TRBD1. J was trimmed by 0 bases and V by 0 bases; bases with no gene match: 10. This CDR3 is built from 18 residues. Germline CDR1 SGDLS, CDR2 YYNGEE. Here the CDR3 reads CASSVASSRDRLNTEAFF. DNA of the CDR3: TGTGCCAGCAGCGTAGCTTCGTCCCGGGACAGGCTGAACACTGAAGCTTTCTTT.

The rearrangement joins TRBV6-5 to TRBJ1-2; D perhaps matches TRBD1 (6 bases). V lost 5 bases, J lost 6 bases, and 10 bases lay in between. This CDR3 contains 12 residues. Germline CDR1 reads MNHEY; CDR2 reads SVGAGI. The CDR3 protein is CASSLDSNGYTF. The CDR3 DNA follows: TGTGCCAGCAGTCTGGACAGCAATGGCTACACCTTC.

The chain is built from TRBV6-5 and TRBJ2-1, with a possible D match to TRBD2 (6 bases). This CDR3 has 14 residues. The V and J ends lost 6 bases and 3 bases respectively, with 12 bases between them. Germline CDR1 is MNHEY and CDR2 is SVGAGI. In DNA form, the CDR3 reads TGTGCCAGCAGGGGCGGGGATCACTACAATGAGCAGTTCTTC. Translating gives CASRGGDHYNEQFF.

V and J are TRBV11-2 and TRBJ2-5; TRBD1 might be the D (5 bases). The DNA end is a closer match to TRBJ2-7, so the J assignment may be wrong. In germline, CDR1 is SGHAT, CDR2 FQNNGV. The CDR3 sequence is 15 residues long. CDR3 amino acids: CASSLDRRGTYEQYF. The DNA of the CDR3 is TGTGCCAGCAGCTTAGACCGAAGGGGCACCTACGAGCAGTACTTC.

The rearrangement links TRBV10-1 to TRBJ2-7, with D tentatively TRBD2 (6 bases). This CDR3 contains 16 residues. Trimming stripped 7 bases from V and 4 bases from J, with 23 bases between. Germline CDR1 reads WNHNN; CDR2 reads SYGVQD (reference sequence). Written as DNA, the CDR3 is TGCGCCAGCATACCTCCTGGCAGATTGACTAGTTACGAGCAGTACTTC. Translation: CASIPPGRLTSYEQYF.

The CDR3: CASNARGANVLTF. The CDR3 nucleotides read TGTGCCAGTAACGCGCGGGGGGCCAACGTCCTGACTTTC. V gene TRBV19 combines with J gene TRBJ2-6; no reliable D call. Deletions cut 7 bases from V and 4 bases from J, with 8 bases between. Per the germline V gene, CDR1 is LNHDA and CDR2 is SQIVND (reference sequence). The CDR3 sequence is 13 residues long.

Here the CDR3 DNA reads TGTGCCAGCAGACCCGGGACAACTAACTATGGCTACACCTTC. It yields the protein CASRPGTTNYGYTF. The V gene is TRBV2, the J gene TRBJ1-2; possible D gene TRBD1, 6 bases. Germline CDR1 SNHLY, CDR2 FYNNEI. Trimming cost V 6 bases and J 0 bases, with 11 bases left between them. CDR3 size: 14 residues.